This T cell receptor (beta chain) was retrieved from a study of beta chain features in type 1 diabetes. Study-wide findings and caveats: VDJ junctions from patients with type 1 diabetes contained fewer insertions and more deletions. Among patients with Type 1 diabetes, TCRB CDR3s were moderately but significantly shorter in every one of the four CD4+ subsets.

The table lists this clone with a few counts. Its specificity is unknown. CDR1 and CDR2 (germline): MNHEY, SVGAGI. The V and J ends lost 6 bases and 7 bases, in that order; junction bases with no gene match: 8. There are 13 residues in the CDR3. Since all of the isolated RNA was reverse transcribed, expressed TCRB transcripts were what got sequenced. Sequenced naive, central memory and regulatory T cell samples produced an average of around 4 million reads. Repertoires were generated with immunoSEQ multiplex PCR, while TCRdb's copy carries only in-frame clones and drops some. In the table there are under 400,000 clones, 12% to 15% of which are singletons.

This rearrangement joins TRBV6-5 to TRBJ1-2; TRBD1 matches 7 bases. The receptor comes from a man under 40 in good health. Sequenced: central memory CD4+ T cells from blood. Here the CDR3 DNA reads TGTGCCAGCAGCAACGACAGGGCTACTGGCTACACCTTC. This translates into CASSNDRATGYTF.